This T cell receptor (beta chain) stems from a study of T-cell reconstitution after alpha-beta-depleted transplantation in children. Preparation of the TCRbeta library used unique molecular identifiers. TCRdb processed the PCR reads anew with MiXCR; each CDR3 protein has one entry. The top ten clones hold over 9% of a sample with 250,000 to 350,000 distinct CDR3 sequences, around 9.6% of them seen once. CDR1 is MNHGY and CDR2 is SVAAGI in the germline V gene. The CDR3 is 16 residues long. After removal of 1 base from V and 1 base from J, the junction contained 6 bases not matched to a gene. The sequenced sample was PBMCs from the stem cell graft donor, obtained from the stem cell graft. The chain has TRBV6-9 and TRBJ1-1; 7 bases are a match to TRBD1. The receptor's source is a human donor who donated a stem cell graft to a child with SCID. Here the CDR3 reads CASSYLDRAGNTEAFF. In DNA, the CDR3 is TGTGCCAGCAGTTATTTAGACAGGGCTGGGAACACTGAAGCTTTCTTT.